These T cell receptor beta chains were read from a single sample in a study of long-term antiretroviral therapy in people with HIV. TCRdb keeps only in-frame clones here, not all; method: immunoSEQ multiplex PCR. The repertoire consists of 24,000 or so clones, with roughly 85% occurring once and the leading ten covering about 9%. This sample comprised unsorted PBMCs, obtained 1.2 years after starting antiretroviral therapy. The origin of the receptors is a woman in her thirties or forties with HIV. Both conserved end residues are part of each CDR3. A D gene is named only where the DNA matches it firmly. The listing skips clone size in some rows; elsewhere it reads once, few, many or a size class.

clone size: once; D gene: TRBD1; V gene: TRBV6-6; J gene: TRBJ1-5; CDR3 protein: CASSPGGPNQPQHF; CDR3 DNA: TGTGCCAGCAGTCCAGGGGGCCCAAATCAGCCCCAGCATTTT
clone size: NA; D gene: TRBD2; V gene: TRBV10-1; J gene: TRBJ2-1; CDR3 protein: CASSESVGGYNEQFF; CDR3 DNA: TGCGCCAGCAGTGAGTCAGTGGGAGGGTACAATGAGCAGTTCTTC
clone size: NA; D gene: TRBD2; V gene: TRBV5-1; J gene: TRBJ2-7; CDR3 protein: CASSLSTSGALQQYF; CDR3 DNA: TGCGCCAGCAGTCTCAGTACTAGCGGGGCTTTGCAGCAGTACTTC
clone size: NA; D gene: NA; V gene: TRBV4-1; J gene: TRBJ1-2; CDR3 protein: CASSQEAVNYGYTF; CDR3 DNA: TGCGCCAGCAGCCAAGAGGCGGTTAACTATGGCTACACCTTC
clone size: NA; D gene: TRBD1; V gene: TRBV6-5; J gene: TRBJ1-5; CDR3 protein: CASRGQGQPQHF; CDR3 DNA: TGTGCCAGCAGGGGACAGGGTCAGCCCCAGCATTTT
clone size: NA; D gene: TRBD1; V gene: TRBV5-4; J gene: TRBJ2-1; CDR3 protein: CASSTRRDRGAGNEQFF; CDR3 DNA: TGTGCCAGCAGCACCCGCCGGGACAGGGGTGCTGGGAATGAGCAGTTCTTC
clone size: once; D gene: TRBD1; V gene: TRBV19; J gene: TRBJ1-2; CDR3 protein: CASSPDRGRGGYTF; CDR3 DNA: TGTGCCAGTAGTCCAGACAGGGGGCGAGGTGGCTACACCTTC
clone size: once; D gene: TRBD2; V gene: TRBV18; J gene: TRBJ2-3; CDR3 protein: CASSLASGSTDTQYF; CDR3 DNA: TGTGCCAGCTCACTGGCTAGCGGTAGCACAGATACGCAGTATTTT
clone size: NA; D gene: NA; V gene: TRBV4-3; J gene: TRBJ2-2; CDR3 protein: CASSQRAGELFF; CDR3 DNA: TGCGCCAGCAGCCAGCGGGCCGGGGAGCTGTTTTTT
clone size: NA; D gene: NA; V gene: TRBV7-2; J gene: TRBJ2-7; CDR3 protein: CASSFFHEQYF; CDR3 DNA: TGTGCCAGCAGCTTTTTCCACGAGCAGTACTTC
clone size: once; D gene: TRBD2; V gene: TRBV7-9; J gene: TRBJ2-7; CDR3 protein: CASSLGGLTYEQYF; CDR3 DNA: TGTGCCAGCAGCTTGGGAGGGCTTACCTACGAGCAGTACTTC
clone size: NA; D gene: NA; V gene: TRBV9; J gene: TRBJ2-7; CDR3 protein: CASSVLGTSYEQYF; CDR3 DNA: TGTGCCAGCAGCGTTTTAGGGACATCCTACGAGCAGTACTTC
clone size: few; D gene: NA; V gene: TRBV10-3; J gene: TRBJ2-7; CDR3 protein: CAISVEGGTYEQYF; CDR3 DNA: TGTGCCATCAGTGTGGAGGGTGGGACCTACGAGCAGTACTTC
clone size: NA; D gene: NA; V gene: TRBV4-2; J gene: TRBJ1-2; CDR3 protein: CASSQDERGYGYTF; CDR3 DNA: TGTGCCAGCAGCCAAGATGAGCGAGGATATGGCTACACCTTC